This T cell receptor (beta chain) came from a study of beta chain features in type 1 diabetes. Turning to the study itself: Age and gender were similar between patients and healthy donors, as were cell yields. Study-level findings and limits: For patients, the naive, central memory and Treg TCRB repertoires appeared more alike than for healthy donors. The study found moderately but significantly shorter TCRB CDR3s in all four CD4+ subsets of Type 1 diabetes patients.

Reverse transcribing all isolated RNA meant expressed TCRB transcripts were sequenced. The data were produced by immunoSEQ multiplex PCR, yet TCRdb's version contains in-frame clones alone and is incomplete. The table includes some 110,000 clones, around 15% detected once. Cell sorting via CD45RO/CCR7/CD25/CD127/CD95/CD27 was performed to obtain CD4+ naive, central memory, regulatory and stem cell-like memory cells. V gave up 0 bases and J gave up 7 bases, with 17 bases separating them. This CDR3 has 16 residues. The germline V gene has CDR1 SGHNT and CDR2 YYREEE (reference sequence). With regard to this clone: The antigen remains undetermined.

Sequencing input: central memory CD4+ T cells from blood. The V and J genes are TRBV5-4 and TRBJ2-1, with a tentative D call TRBD2 (5 bases). The sequence derives from a man aged 30-40 years with type 1 diabetes. The CDR3 loop reads CASSLGDSRRTNEQFF. The CDR3 nucleotides read TGTGCCAGCAGCTTGGGGGATTCGAGGAGGACTAATGAGCAGTTCTTC.